The 5 T cell receptor beta chains below were found in one sample sequenced in a study of T cells in Graves' hyperthyroidism and ophthalmopathy. Amplified TCR beta CDR3 regions derived from RNA transcripts. Primed by the HTBI set, a first-round RT-PCR was run on the TCR CDR3. TCRdb called the multiplex PCR reads again in MiXCR, with one record for every CDR3 protein. Of about 620,000 distinct CDR3 sequences listed, about 16% are singletons. Sequencing used blood. Every receptor here comes from a woman aged 25 to 39 with Graves' hyperthyroidism.

This clonotype was counted at least ten times. V gene TRBV20-1 combines with J gene TRBJ1-1, with D maybe TRBD1 (5 bases). The CDR3 consists of 15 residues. The V gene's germline CDR1 is DFQATT and CDR2 SNEGSKA (reference sequence). Trimming cost V 0 bases and J 1 base, with 12 bases left between them. In DNA, the CDR3 is TGCAGTGCTAGAGACTCGGGGGATACGAACACTGAAGCTTTCTTT. Its protein is CSARDSGDTNTEAFF.

The table lists this clonotype with a few counts. The chain carries TRBV20-1 and TRBJ1-2; the D gene is possibly TRBD1 (5 bases). The germline gives CDR1 DFQATT, CDR2 SNEGSKA (reference sequence). V was clipped by 0 bases and J by 7 bases, with 12 bases between them. The CDR3 loop spans 13 amino acids. The CDR3 DNA follows: TGCAGTGCTAGAGATTTGGATCAGGGTGGCTACACCTTC. It specifies CSARDLDQGGYTF.

Here the CDR3 DNA reads TGCAGTGCCTACCTAAGGGATGGCGCAGATACGCAGTATTTT. The encoded protein is CSAYLRDGADTQYF. The rearrangement links TRBV20-1 to TRBJ2-3, with D uncertain. CDR3 length equals 14 residues. With 6 bases removed from V and 4 bases from J, the gap between germline ends came to 17 bases. The germline V gene has CDR1 DFQATT and CDR2 SNEGSKA (reference sequence).

Ten or more counts support this clonotype. This chain connects TRBV6-1 to TRBJ2-7; unclear D gene. CDR1 and CDR2 from the germline V gene are MNHNS and SASEGT. Trimming took 1 base from V and 9 from J, leaving 16 bases between them. This CDR3 region has 14 residues. In DNA, the CDR3 is TGTGCCAGCAGTGAAGGATCATACAGCCCGTTGCAGTACTTC. As protein: CASSEGSYSPLQYF.

In this sample, this clonotype turned up a few times. The gene calls are TRBV7-6 and TRBJ1-2; D is uncertain. The germline V gene encodes CDR1 SGHVS and CDR2 FNYEAQ. The CDR3 has 12 amino acids. V dropped 3 bases and J dropped 8 bases, with 10 bases sitting between them. CDR3 residues: CASSFLGGGYTF. CDR3 in DNA: TGTGCCAGCAGCTTTTTGGGTGGAGGCTACACCTTC.